This entry describes one T cell receptor (beta chain). These data come from a study of control samples from healthy donors and cancer patients. The germline CDR1 and CDR2 sequences are SGHRS and YFSETQ. V was clipped by 4 bases and J by 2 bases; unmatched bases: 4. This CDR3 contains 14 residues. Here immunoSEQ multiplex PCR was the method, and the copy in TCRdb shows in-frame clones only, minus some. The repertoire holds roughly 180,000 clones, with 91% as singletons. The chain uses TRBV5-1 and TRBJ2-7, with 9 bases fitting TRBD1. The clonotype comes from a woman in her 40s in good health. The sequenced sample consisted of blood. The CDR3 protein is CASSPGQGPYEQYF. DNA for the CDR3: TGCGCCAGCAGCCCGGGACAGGGCCCCTACGAGCAGTACTTC. Using reference TRBV5-1 and TRBJ2-7 for the parts outside the CDR3, the full variable domain is KAGVTQTPRYLIKTRGQQVTLSCSPISGHRSVSWYQQTPGQGLQFLFEYFSETQRNKGNFPGRFSGRQFSNSRSEMNVSTLELGDSALYLCASSPGQGPYEQYFGPGTRLTVT.